This record concerns one TCR beta chain sequence. Its target is not known. Mismatch with germline at one junction end may stem from a read error. A second PCR, run for about 6 to 11 cycles, used a sample-barcoded 5' primer plus a J-beta primer mix. MiXCR was run by TCRdb on the 5' RACE reads, yielding one entry per CDR3 protein. This table has 800,000 to 1,300,000 distinct CDR3 sequences, about 25% appearing once. CDR1 is SQVTM, CDR2 ANQGSEA, per germline. CDR3 length: 13 residues. This sample was included in a study of blood T cells in healthy people across ages. Points from the study as a whole: PBMCs left unsorted prevented a conclusive naive versus antigen-experienced comparison.

The data also belong to a second study, concerning T cells of mothers and their children.

This receptor was taken from a girl aged 2-10 years in good health. Sample: blood. The chain carries TRBV29-1 and TRBJ2-4, with 9 bases lining up with TRBD2. CDR3: CSVRLADQNTQYF. CDR3 coding DNA: TGCAGCGTTAGACTAGCGGACCAAAACACTCAGTACTTC.